A single sample gave rise to the 5 T cell receptor beta chains below, sequenced in a study of cytomegalovirus exposure and HLA in healthy donors. PCR involved 60 Vbeta and 13 Jbeta primers. The table came from immunoSEQ multiplex PCR; TCRdb's copy has only in-frame clones and leaves some out. The table includes roughly 180,000 clones, roughly 80% detected once. Sequencing was done on a sample of PBMCs. Receptors were obtained from a man in his forties or fifties in good health and CMV-seronegative.

This clone showed up just a few times. CDR3 sequence reads: CASSQTTGQGREKLFF. The CDR3 DNA sequence: TGTGCCAGCAGTCAAACCACGGGACAGGGGCGTGAAAAACTGTTTTTT. The rearrangement joins TRBV2 to TRBJ1-4; TRBD1 matches at 10 bases. Germline-derived CDR1 and CDR2 are SNHLY and FYNNEI. The V and J ends lost 5 bases and 7 bases, in that order; junction bases with no gene match: 10. This CDR3 contains 16 residues. The full variable domain, rest sourced from reference TRBV2 and TRBJ1-4, is EPEVTQTPSHQVTQMGQEVILRCVPISNHLYFYWYRQILGQKVEFLVSFYNNEISEKSEIFDDQFSVERPDGSNFTLKIRSTKLEDSAMYFCASSQTTGQGREKLFFGSGTQLSVL.

This clone was detected only once. V gene TRBV11-2 combines with J gene TRBJ2-7; no reliable D call. The CDR3 is 15 residues long. The ends were cut back, 5 bases at V and 0 bases at J, with 14 bases in the middle. From germline, CDR1 is SGHAT and CDR2 FQNNGV. The CDR3 region is CASSAWAGSSYEQYF. CDR3 nucleotides: TGTGCCAGCAGCGCATGGGCTGGAAGCTCCTACGAGCAGTACTTC.

CDR3 coding DNA: TGCGCCAGCAACCCCGGGGAGGGGGGCTATGGCTACACCTTC. This codes for CASNPGEGGYGYTF. The genes are TRBV10-1 and TRBJ1-2, with a weak D call TRBD1 (6 bases). Trimming stripped 7 bases from V and 4 bases from J, with 16 bases between. This CDR3 contains 14 residues. Per germline, CDR1 WNHNN and CDR2 SYGVQD (reference sequence).

The chain uses TRBV9 and TRBJ1-2; D unresolved. V lost 4 bases, J lost 8 bases, and 12 bases lay in between. CDR3 length: 12 amino acids. From germline, CDR1 is SGDLS and CDR2 YYNGEE. For the CDR3, the DNA is TGTGCCAGCAGCTTTTCGGGAGGAGGCTACACCTTC. It yields the protein CASSFSGGGYTF.

The CDR3 spells CASSLAGGQTGELFF. The CDR3 region has the DNA TGTGCCAGCAGCTTAGCGGGGGGACAAACCGGGGAGCTGTTTTTT. The genes are TRBV7-3 and TRBJ2-2; 8 bases fit TRBD2. V was clipped by 2 bases and J by 5 bases; unmatched bases: 4. The germline V gene has CDR1 SGHTA and CDR2 FQGTGA. CDR3 length equals 15 residues.